This T cell receptor (beta chain) stems from a study of T cell repertoires in cytomegalovirus infection. On the study more broadly: Indicated by public TCR beta signatures were CMV infection and matching HLA type.

The CDR3 is made up of 14 amino acids. V was pared by 5 bases and J by 11 bases, with 19 bases between. Germline assignment: CDR1 MNHEY and CDR2 SVGEGT. One entry per CDR3 protein, called by TCRdb with MiXCR from the reads. The table lists around 490,000 distinct CDR3 sequences, more than 25% of them singletons. This clonotype was picked up many times. Its antigen remains unknown. Study-wide results and limits: HLA-C-restricted CMV clonotypes gave the most frequent clonotype in two of eight donors.

Sequences were obtained from PBMCs. The gene calls are TRBV6-2 or TRBV6-3 and TRBJ1-5; D possibly corresponds to TRBD1 (5 bases). The receptor was isolated from a human donor in good health (CMV status not recorded). Some clones in this sample may be carry-over from other donors' samples. CDR3 amino acids: CASSTRDPLQSQHF. CDR3 DNA: TGTGCCAGCAGTACCCGGGACCCCCTCCAGTCCCAGCATTTT.